The clone carrying this T cell receptor beta chain appeared a few times. Its antigen is unknown. 13 Jbeta primers and 60 Vbeta primers were used for the PCR. Clones were sequenced by immunoSEQ multiplex PCR, and TCRdb holds only the in-frame ones, with some missing. The sample has about 110,000 clones, 15% seen once; the top ten hold under 2%. The data originate from a study of cytomegalovirus exposure and HLA in healthy donors. Study results and limitations: The authors later found HLA-associated TCR beta chains more clonally expanded than equally common others. Productive rates of about 87% or about 30% were seen for most TCR beta V segments in an earlier analysis.

The source is a woman under 30 in good health and CMV-seronegative. The sample taken for sequencing was PBMCs.

CDR3 loop: CASSYGQVTGGNTIYF. The CDR3 coding sequence is TGTGCCAGCAGCTACGGACAGGTGACGGGAGGAAACACCATATATTTT. V usage is TRBV5-4 and J usage is TRBJ1-3; 7 positions match TRBD1. In germline, CDR1 is SGHNT, CDR2 YYREEE (reference sequence). With V trimmed by 3 bases and J by 4 bases, 10 bases remained unmatched. The CDR3 runs to 16 residues. Filled out from reference TRBV5-4 and TRBJ1-3, the complete variable domain reads ETGVTQSPTHLIKTRGQQVTLRCSSQSGHNTVSWYQQALGQGPQFIFQYYREEENGRGNFPPRFSGLQFPNYSSELNVNALELDDSALYLCASSYGQVTGGNTIYFGEGSWLTVV.